A selection of T cell receptor beta chains follows, all from one sample in a study of T-cell reconstitution after alpha-beta-depleted transplantation in children. From the PCR reads, TCRdb called clonotypes with MiXCR, one entry per CDR3 protein. The sample lists approximately 340,000 distinct CDR3 sequences; over 9% were seen once. The sample here was PBMCs from the stem cell graft donor, taken from the stem cell graft. The receptors were gathered from a human donor who donated a stem cell graft to a child with acute lymphoblastic leukemia. Each CDR3 is given with its conserved first and last residue. The D gene is left open where the match is weak. Size is omitted from some rows. Given values are once, few, many or a class for expanded clones.

d_gene: .; j_gene: TRBJ1-1; abundance: .; v_gene: TRBV5-1; CDR3nt: TGCGCCAGCAGCGAGGGGTCGAACACTGAAGCTTTCTTT; CDR3aa: CASSEGSNTEAFF
d_gene: .; j_gene: TRBJ1-1; abundance: .; v_gene: TRBV6-2/TRBV6-3; CDR3nt: TGTGCCAGCAGTTACAGGGCCCACACTGAAGCTTTCTTT; CDR3aa: CASSYRAHTEAFF
d_gene: .; j_gene: TRBJ2-7; abundance: .; v_gene: TRBV30; CDR3nt: TGTGCCTGGAGTGAAATGGGGGAGCAGTACTTC; CDR3aa: CAWSEMGEQYF
d_gene: .; j_gene: TRBJ2-5; abundance: many; v_gene: TRBV5-1; CDR3nt: TGCGCCAGCAGCTCTCAGAGCTTCCAAGAGACCCAGTACTTC; CDR3aa: CASSSQSFQETQYF
d_gene: .; j_gene: TRBJ2-1; abundance: few; v_gene: TRBV5-1; CDR3nt: TGCGCCAGCAGCCCCCTAGCGAACGAGCAGTTCTTC; CDR3aa: CASSPLANEQFF
d_gene: TRBD1; j_gene: TRBJ2-1; abundance: few; v_gene: TRBV7-9; CDR3nt: TGTGCCAGCAGCCAGACAGGGGGCCAGGTCTACAATGAGCAGTTCTTC; CDR3aa: CASSQTGGQVYNEQFF
d_gene: TRBD2; j_gene: TRBJ2-1; abundance: many; v_gene: TRBV7-9; CDR3nt: TGTGCCAGCAGCTCCCGGACTAGCGGGAGGTTTTTGGATGAGCAGTTCTTC; CDR3aa: CASSSRTSGRFLDEQFF
d_gene: .; j_gene: TRBJ2-2; abundance: .; v_gene: TRBV15; CDR3nt: TGTGCCACCAGCAGAGAAGGGCGGGAGAACACCGGGGAGCTGTTTTTT; CDR3aa: CATSREGRENTGELFF
d_gene: .; j_gene: TRBJ2-7; abundance: .; v_gene: TRBV5-1; CDR3nt: TGCGCCAGCAGCCCTGGGGGATTTAGGGGCCTCTACGAGCAGTACTTC; CDR3aa: CASSPGGFRGLYEQYF
d_gene: TRBD2; j_gene: TRBJ2-4; abundance: .; v_gene: TRBV11-2; CDR3nt: TGTGCCAGCAGCTTAGTGCGAAGCGGGAGATCGGCCATTCAGTACTTC; CDR3aa: CASSLVRSGRSAIQYF
d_gene: .; j_gene: TRBJ2-7; abundance: many; v_gene: TRBV15; CDR3nt: TGTGCCACCAGTCGAGCGAGGGGGTACGAGCAGTACTTC; CDR3aa: CATSRARGYEQYF
d_gene: .; j_gene: TRBJ2-7; abundance: few; v_gene: TRBV7-6; CDR3nt: TGTGCCAGCAGCTTGTTAGAACTAGCCGGCGAGCAGTACTTC; CDR3aa: CASSLLELAGEQYF
d_gene: TRBD1; j_gene: TRBJ2-4; abundance: few; v_gene: TRBV20-1; CDR3nt: TGCAGTGCTAGAGAGACCGGGACAGGGGGCACCAAAAACATTCAGTACTTC; CDR3aa: CSARETGTGGTKNIQYF
d_gene: .; j_gene: TRBJ2-3; abundance: many; v_gene: TRBV12-3/TRBV12-4; CDR3nt: TGTGCCAGCACCTCCTGGTGGCGGCATAGCACAGATACGCAGTATTTT; CDR3aa: CASTSWWRHSTDTQYF
d_gene: .; j_gene: TRBJ2-7; abundance: many; v_gene: TRBV7-9; CDR3nt: TGTGCCAGCAGCTTAGTGGAGGGCCCCTCCTACGAGCAGTACTTC; CDR3aa: CASSLVEGPSYEQYF
d_gene: .; j_gene: TRBJ2-6; abundance: .; v_gene: TRBV30; CDR3nt: TGTGCCTGGAGTGTACTAGCCTCTGGGGCCAACGTCCTGACTTTC; CDR3aa: CAWSVLASGANVLTF
d_gene: .; j_gene: TRBJ2-7; abundance: .; v_gene: TRBV5-1; CDR3nt: TGCGCCAGCAGCTTATATCGTTCGGGGAGTATGGGTTACGAGCAGTACTTC; CDR3aa: CASSLYRSGSMGYEQYF
d_gene: TRBD2; j_gene: TRBJ2-5; abundance: many; v_gene: TRBV12-3/TRBV12-4; CDR3nt: TGTGCCAGCAGCCGACCGACTAGCGGGAGGGCAGTGACCCAGTACTTC; CDR3aa: CASSRPTSGRAVTQYF
d_gene: .; j_gene: TRBJ2-7; abundance: .; v_gene: TRBV4-3; CDR3nt: TGCGCCAGCAGCCAAACCGCCGGACACGGTAAGGGCGAGCAGTACTTC; CDR3aa: CASSQTAGHGKGEQYF
d_gene: TRBD2; j_gene: TRBJ2-1; abundance: .; v_gene: TRBV7-3; CDR3nt: TGTGCCAGCAGCCCCGGGACTAGGCTTTACAATGAGCAGTTCTTC; CDR3aa: CASSPGTRLYNEQFF
d_gene: .; j_gene: TRBJ2-5; abundance: .; v_gene: TRBV29-1; CDR3nt: TGCAGCGTAGACGTCGGGACTTGGGAGACCCAGTACTTC; CDR3aa: CSVDVGTWETQYF
d_gene: TRBD2; j_gene: TRBJ2-3; abundance: .; v_gene: TRBV3-1; CDR3nt: TGTGCCAGCAGCCAGGTACGAGACGCGGGAGGGAGGATGCAGTATTTT; CDR3aa: CASSQVRDAGGRMQYF
d_gene: .; j_gene: TRBJ1-5; abundance: many; v_gene: TRBV5-5; CDR3nt: TGTGCCAGCAGCTTGGTGGCAGGAGGACAGCCCCAGCATTTT; CDR3aa: CASSLVAGGQPQHF
d_gene: TRBD2; j_gene: TRBJ2-1; abundance: few; v_gene: TRBV5-1; CDR3nt: TGCGCCAGCAGCCCCCTGACTAGCGGGAGGAAGGTCTACAATGAGCAGTTCTTC; CDR3aa: CASSPLTSGRKVYNEQFF
d_gene: .; j_gene: TRBJ2-7; abundance: few; v_gene: TRBV21-1; CDR3nt: TGTGCCAGCAGCAAAGCGGGGGCTAGCATTCGGCTCGAGCAGTACTTC; CDR3aa: CASSKAGASIRLEQYF
d_gene: .; j_gene: TRBJ1-1; abundance: .; v_gene: TRBV6-1; CDR3nt: TGTGCCAGCAGTGAATCCAGACGGAATAAAGCTTTCTTT; CDR3aa: CASSESRRNKAFF
d_gene: .; j_gene: TRBJ2-1; abundance: few; v_gene: TRBV5-1; CDR3nt: TGCGCCAGCAGTAGAGCCGAGCGGAGCTCCTACAATGAGCAGTTCTTC; CDR3aa: CASSRAERSSYNEQFF
d_gene: .; j_gene: TRBJ2-3; abundance: few; v_gene: TRBV10-2; CDR3nt: TGCGCCAGCAGTGTCGAGGGGGACTTCACAGATACGCAGTATTTT; CDR3aa: CASSVEGDFTDTQYF
d_gene: TRBD2; j_gene: TRBJ2-2; abundance: many; v_gene: TRBV9; CDR3nt: TGTGCCAGCGGTTTGGGGGGACTAGCGGCACTCACGGGGGAGCTGTTTTTT; CDR3aa: CASGLGGLAALTGELFF
d_gene: TRBD1; j_gene: TRBJ2-6; abundance: .; v_gene: TRBV4-1; CDR3nt: TGCGCCAGCAGCCAAGACGCACAGGGGTCTGGGGCCAACGTCCTGACTTTC; CDR3aa: CASSQDAQGSGANVLTF
d_gene: .; j_gene: TRBJ2-7; abundance: many; v_gene: TRBV4-2; CDR3nt: TGTGCCAGCAGCCAAGGGGTTGGTACCTACGAGCAGTACTTC; CDR3aa: CASSQGVGTYEQYF
d_gene: .; j_gene: TRBJ2-1; abundance: few; v_gene: TRBV24-1; CDR3nt: TGTGCCACCAGTCCAAACCGCCAACCCAATGAGCAGTTCTTC; CDR3aa: CATSPNRQPNEQFF
d_gene: .; j_gene: TRBJ2-3; abundance: many; v_gene: TRBV21-1; CDR3nt: TGTGCCAGCAGCAAAGCAGGGCCTTTCACAGATACGCAGTATTTT; CDR3aa: CASSKAGPFTDTQYF
d_gene: TRBD2; j_gene: TRBJ2-1; abundance: .; v_gene: TRBV12-3/TRBV12-4; CDR3nt: TGTGCCAGCAGGAAAATAGCGGGAGGTCGGGGTGAGCAGTTCTTC; CDR3aa: CASRKIAGGRGEQFF
d_gene: .; j_gene: TRBJ1-6; abundance: many; v_gene: TRBV7-2; CDR3nt: TGTGCCAGCAGCTTATTACGGGGGGCAGGGAATTCACCCCTCCACTTT; CDR3aa: CASSLLRGAGNSPLHF
d_gene: .; j_gene: TRBJ2-5; abundance: few; v_gene: TRBV2; CDR3nt: TGTGCCAGCACTCAGGTCGAGACCCAGTACTTC; CDR3aa: CASTQVETQYF
d_gene: .; j_gene: TRBJ2-2; abundance: .; v_gene: TRBV29-1; CDR3nt: TGCAGCGTTGTGTATAACACCGGGGAGCTGTTTTTT; CDR3aa: CSVVYNTGELFF
d_gene: .; j_gene: TRBJ2-1; abundance: .; v_gene: TRBV12-3/TRBV12-4; CDR3nt: TGTGCCAGCAGTCTCGGGCACTGGGAGCAGTTCTTC; CDR3aa: CASSLGHWEQFF
d_gene: .; j_gene: TRBJ2-7; abundance: few; v_gene: TRBV20-1; CDR3nt: TGCAGTGCTAGAGACAGACTCTATAGCTCCTACGAGCAGTACTTC; CDR3aa: CSARDRLYSSYEQYF
d_gene: TRBD1; j_gene: TRBJ2-3; abundance: few; v_gene: TRBV11-2; CDR3nt: TGTGCCAGCATCCGAGGACAGGGGGCACAAAGGGATAACAGAGTTACGCAGTATTTT; CDR3aa: CASIRGQGAQRDNRVTQYF
d_gene: .; j_gene: TRBJ2-3; abundance: .; v_gene: TRBV5-6; CDR3nt: TGTGCCAGCAGCTGGGCGGGAACAGATACGCAGTATTTT; CDR3aa: CASSWAGTDTQYF
d_gene: .; j_gene: TRBJ2-1; abundance: .; v_gene: TRBV7-9; CDR3nt: TGTGCCAGCAGCTTAGCGGTTAGGCGCAATTCCTACAATGAGCAGTTCTTC; CDR3aa: CASSLAVRRNSYNEQFF
d_gene: TRBD2; j_gene: TRBJ2-1; abundance: many; v_gene: TRBV4-2; CDR3nt: TGTGCCAGCAGCCCACTAGCGGGAGGGGCCAATGAGCAGTTCTTC; CDR3aa: CASSPLAGGANEQFF
d_gene: TRBD2; j_gene: TRBJ2-3; abundance: few; v_gene: TRBV27; CDR3nt: TGTGCCAGCAGTCAGCGGGAGGGCCGATCAGCTACGCAGTATTTT; CDR3aa: CASSQREGRSATQYF
d_gene: .; j_gene: TRBJ1-6; abundance: .; v_gene: TRBV20-1; CDR3nt: TGCAGTGCTAGAGCTTCCCAGGGAGGGTCCTATAATTCACCCCTCCACTTT; CDR3aa: CSARASQGGSYNSPLHF
d_gene: TRBD2; j_gene: TRBJ2-1; abundance: .; v_gene: TRBV4-1; CDR3nt: TGCGCCAGCAGCCAAGGGGGGTCTAGCGGGGTTACCTACAATGAGCAGTTCTTC; CDR3aa: CASSQGGSSGVTYNEQFF
d_gene: TRBD2; j_gene: TRBJ2-7; abundance: .; v_gene: TRBV6-2/TRBV6-3; CDR3nt: TGTGCCCGATTGACCGTGACTAGCGGGAGAAGGTTAGTCTCCTACGAGCAGTACTTC; CDR3aa: CARLTVTSGRRLVSYEQYF
d_gene: TRBD1; j_gene: TRBJ1-6; abundance: few; v_gene: TRBV13; CDR3nt: TGTGCCAGCAGCTCCGACAGGGATAATTCACCCCTCCACTTT; CDR3aa: CASSSDRDNSPLHF
d_gene: .; j_gene: TRBJ1-5; abundance: .; v_gene: TRBV21-1; CDR3nt: TGTGCCAGCAGCAAAAAACGTTCACCGCGACAGGGGGCGATTGGCAATCAGCCCCAGCATTTT; CDR3aa: CASSKKRSPRQGAIGNQPQHF
d_gene: .; j_gene: TRBJ2-3; abundance: .; v_gene: TRBV27; CDR3nt: TGTGCCAGTAAGTACAGGAGCACAGATACGCAGTATTTT; CDR3aa: CASKYRSTDTQYF
d_gene: TRBD2; j_gene: TRBJ2-3; abundance: .; v_gene: TRBV3-1; CDR3nt: TGTGCCAGCAGCCCATCGGGACTAGCGGGGCCGTTGGGGTCCTGGAACACAGATACGCAGTATTTT; CDR3aa: CASSPSGLAGPLGSWNTDTQYF
d_gene: TRBD2; j_gene: TRBJ2-7; abundance: .; v_gene: TRBV5-4; CDR3nt: TGTGCCAGCAGTCAACGTACTAGCGGGGGCTACGAGCAGTACTTC; CDR3aa: CASSQRTSGGYEQYF
d_gene: TRBD2; j_gene: TRBJ2-7; abundance: many; v_gene: TRBV13; CDR3nt: TGTGCCAGCAGCTTAGAACTAGCGTATGAGCAGTACTTC; CDR3aa: CASSLELAYEQYF
d_gene: TRBD1; j_gene: TRBJ2-4; abundance: .; v_gene: TRBV5-1; CDR3nt: TGCGCCAGCAAGAGGGGGACGACAGGGCACCAAAACATGCAGTACTTC; CDR3aa: CASKRGTTGHQNMQYF